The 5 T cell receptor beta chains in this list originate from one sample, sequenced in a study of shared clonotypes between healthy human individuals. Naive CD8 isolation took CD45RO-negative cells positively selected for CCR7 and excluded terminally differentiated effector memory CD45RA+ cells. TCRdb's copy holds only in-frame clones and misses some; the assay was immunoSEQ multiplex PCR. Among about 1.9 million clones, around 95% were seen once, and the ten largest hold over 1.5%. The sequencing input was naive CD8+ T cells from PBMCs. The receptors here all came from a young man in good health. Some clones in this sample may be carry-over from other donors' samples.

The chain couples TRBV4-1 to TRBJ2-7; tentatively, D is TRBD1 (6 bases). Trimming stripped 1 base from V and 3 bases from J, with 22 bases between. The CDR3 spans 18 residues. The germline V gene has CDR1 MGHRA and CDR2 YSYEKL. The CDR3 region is CASSQAWPPDRSNYEQYF. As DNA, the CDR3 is TGCGCCAGCAGCCAAGCCTGGCCCCCCGACAGGTCGAACTACGAGCAGTACTTC.

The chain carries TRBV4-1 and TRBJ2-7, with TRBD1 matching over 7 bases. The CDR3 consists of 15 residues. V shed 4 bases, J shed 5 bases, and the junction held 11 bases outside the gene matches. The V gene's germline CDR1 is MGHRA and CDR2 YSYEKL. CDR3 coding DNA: TGCGCCAGCAGCCTCATCGGGACAGTCGCGAACGAGCAGTACTTC. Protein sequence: CASSLIGTVANEQYF.

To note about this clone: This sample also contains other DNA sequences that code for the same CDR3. CDR3 nucleotide sequence: TGTGCCAGCAGTTTTGGACCTTCCTACGAGCAGTACTTC. This sequence encodes CASSFGPSYEQYF. The chain joins TRBV27 to TRBJ2-7; no clear D. Germline CDR1 reads MNHEY; CDR2 reads SMNVEV (reference sequence). V lost 3 bases to trimming and J lost 1 base, with 7 bases between them. The CDR3 runs 13 residues.

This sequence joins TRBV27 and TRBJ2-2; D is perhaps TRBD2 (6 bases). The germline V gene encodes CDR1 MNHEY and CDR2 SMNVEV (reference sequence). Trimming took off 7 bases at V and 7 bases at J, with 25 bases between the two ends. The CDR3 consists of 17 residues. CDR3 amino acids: CASTELPGLRKGGELFF. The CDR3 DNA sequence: TGTGCCAGCACCGAATTACCGGGACTGAGGAAGGGCGGGGAGCTGTTTTTT.

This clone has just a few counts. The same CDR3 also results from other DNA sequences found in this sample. The CDR3 sequence is CASSQGGTEAFF. The CDR3 DNA sequence: TGTGCCAGCAGCCAGGGAGGCACTGAAGCTTTCTTT. The chain has TRBV27 and TRBJ1-1, with D possibly being TRBD1 (5 bases). The CDR3 sequence is 12 residues long. Trimming removed 6 bases at V and 4 bases at J, with 9 bases between. CDR1 is MNHEY, CDR2 SMNVEV, per germline (reference sequence).